The rows below give T cell receptor beta chains drawn from one sample of a study of blood T cells in healthy people across ages. TCRdb re-called the 5' RACE reads through MiXCR, storing one row per CDR3 protein. The table has 590,000 or so distinct CDR3 sequences, approximately 30% seen once. The sequenced sample consisted of blood. All receptors come from a woman over 75 in good health. Each CDR3 is given without its conserved first and last residue.

TRBV27,TRBJ1-4,11,ASSYRWRGKLF
TRBV6-5,TRBJ2-1,13,ASSYRSPGAHEQF
TRBV10-3,TRBJ2-2,13,AIRDTGGNTGELF
TRBV30,TRBJ1-6,12,AWTVSSYNSPLH
TRBV7-2,TRBJ2-2,12,ASSLVTGTGELF
TRBV20-1,TRBJ1-5,12,SARDQGVGQPQH
TRBV6-6,TRBJ1-4,10,ASSYSNRGLF
TRBV5-5,TRBJ1-3,12,ASSLQGRGNTIY
TRBV29-1,TRBJ1-4,10,SVGDGNEKLF
TRBV20-1,TRBJ1-5,14,SARIGQGYSNQPQH
TRBV29-1,TRBJ2-6,11,SVFSSGANVLT
TRBV12-3/TRBV12-4,TRBJ2-5,13,ASSQEQGARETQY
TRBV10-2,NA,13,ASVSGLAGGETQY
TRBV6-6,TRBJ1-2,9,ASTGAYGYT
TRBV10-3,TRBJ2-3,15,AISDLRDSGLPDTQY
TRBV6-2/TRBV6-3,TRBJ2-1,11,ASSYSQYNEQF
TRBV18,TRBJ2-4,16,ASSQLGDSRVAKNIQY
TRBV5-1,TRBJ2-7,14,ASSRNVGRGAYEQY
TRBV4-2,TRBJ2-2,16,ASSQDQRGQGRTGELF
TRBV9,TRBJ2-1,14,ASSVSAGTINNEQF
TRBV30,TRBJ2-5,14,AWGDRDRGGGETQY
TRBV27,TRBJ2-7,14,ASSLSRRVKSYEQY
TRBV20-1,TRBJ1-4,12,SVTSGGMGEKLF
TRBV5-6,TRBJ1-4,11,ASSSGWREKLF
TRBV6-5,TRBJ2-1,13,ASSYGGQGHNEQF
TRBV4-1,TRBJ1-1,14,ASSPTGAKGATEAF
TRBV7-2,TRBJ2-5,17,ASSLTSGLAGGTQETQY
TRBV5-1,TRBJ2-1,12,ASSLNGGYNEQF
TRBV29-1,TRBJ1-2,11,SVPARAGGGYT
TRBV20-1,TRBJ2-7,12,SVRLAGGRYEQY
TRBV28,TRBJ2-7,13,ASSFAEAVGYEQY
TRBV5-1,TRBJ1-2,14,ASSPETGGYVPGYT
TRBV5-1,TRBJ2-5,14,ASSPFGSGAQETQY
TRBV29-1,TRBJ1-1,8,SVGPGEAF
TRBV12-5,TRBJ2-6,17,ASGLVGGGGLRGANVLT